The 19 T cell receptor beta chains presented below share a single source sample, sequenced in a study of cytomegalovirus exposure and HLA in healthy donors. PCR amplification relied on 60 Vbeta primers (plus 13 Jbeta primers). Assay: immunoSEQ multiplex PCR; the TCRdb copy retains only in-frame clones and omits some. The sample lists 220,000 or so clones, 60% to 80% occurring once. The specimen was PBMCs. These receptors originate from a woman aged 30 to 39 in good health and CMV-seronegative.

V and J are TRBV5-1 and TRBJ2-3, with 8 positions matching TRBD2. The CDR3 totals 19 residues. Per the germline V gene, CDR1 is SGHRS and CDR2 is YFSETQ. V was pared by 2 bases and J by 2 bases, with 16 bases of the junction left unmatched. The CDR3 protein is CASSFTGTRITEDTDTQYF. In nucleotides, the CDR3 is TGCGCCAGCAGCTTTACCGGGACTAGGATTACGGAGGACACAGATACGCAGTATTTT.

Concerning this clone: Other nucleotide sequences in the sample specify the same CDR3. The chain has TRBV6-5 and TRBJ1-2, with 8 bases aligning to TRBD1. CDR1 MNHEY and CDR2 SVGAGI come from the germline V gene. V lost 5 bases to trimming and J lost 3 bases; unmatched junction nucleotides: 2. This CDR3 has 13 residues. The CDR3, as DNA: TGTGCCAGCAGTCCGGACAGGGACTATGGCTACACCTTC. This sequence encodes CASSPDRDYGYTF.

The J gene is TRBJ1-3, the V gene TRBV11-2, with 8 nucleotides matching TRBD1. V was clipped by 3 bases and J by 3 bases; unmatched bases: 4. CDR1 is SGHAT and CDR2 is FQNNGV in the germline V gene. There are 15 residues in the CDR3. The DNA for the CDR3 is TGTGCCAGCAGCTTCAGGGGGCTGCGTGGAAACACCATATATTTT. It is translated as CASSFRGLRGNTIYF.

The chain combines TRBV7-9 with TRBJ2-3, with a weak D call TRBD1 (5 bases). The germline gives CDR1 SEHNR, CDR2 FQNEAQ (reference sequence). The CDR3 sequence is 15 residues long. V was trimmed by 6 bases and J by 3 bases, leaving 16 bases between them. CDR3 protein: CASSDSRDGTDTQYF. DNA for the CDR3: TGTGCCAGCAGTGACAGCCGAGACGGGACAGATACGCAGTATTTT.

This chain links TRBV7-8 with TRBJ2-3; 8 positions agree with TRBD2. Trimming removed 2 bases from V and 4 bases from J; junction bases left unmatched: 8. Germline lookup yields CDR1 SGHVS and CDR2 FQNEAQ. CDR3 length: 16 residues. The CDR3 DNA sequence: TGTGCCAGCAGCTTATTTGCGCGGGGGGTTTCAGATACGCAGTATTTT. It yields the protein CASSLFARGVSDTQYF.

This chain links TRBV7-2 with TRBJ1-1, with D tentatively TRBD1 (5 bases). Looked up from germline, CDR1 is SGHTA and CDR2 is FQGNSA. The CDR3 totals 14 residues. V lost 1 base and J lost 6, with 12 bases in between. Written as DNA, the CDR3 is TGTGCCAGCAGCTTAGTCGTTCGGGGGGCTGAAGCTTTCTTT. Encoded protein: CASSLVVRGAEAFF.

A word on this clone: One end of the junction fails to match germline, which may point to a read error. V and J are TRBV7-9 and TRBJ2-5; D ambiguous. CDR3 length: 12 amino acids. Germline CDR1 reads SEHNR; CDR2 reads FQNEAQ (reference sequence). Here the CDR3 DNA reads TGTTCCAGCAGCCCCCCCGGAGAGACCCAGTACTTC. It translates to CSSSPPGETQYF.

The V call is TRBV2, the J call TRBJ2-1; D might be TRBD1 (6 bases). Germline CDR1 SNHLY, CDR2 FYNNEI. There are 13 residues in the CDR3. With 8 bases removed from V and 4 bases from J, the gap between germline ends came to 12 bases. The CDR3, as DNA: TGTGCCAGCGAACGGGACAAGTACAATGAGCAGTTCTTC. This sequence encodes CASERDKYNEQFF.

The CDR3: CASSEPGQGSNQPQHF. The CDR3 coding sequence is TGCGCCAGCAGTGAGCCGGGACAGGGGAGCAATCAGCCCCAGCATTTT. The chain joins TRBV10-2 to TRBJ1-5; 10 bases are shared with TRBD1. Trimming cost V 2 bases and J 1 base; bases outside gene matches: 2. Germline CDR1 reads WSHSY; CDR2 reads SAAADI. There are 16 residues in the CDR3.

V and J are TRBV25-1 and TRBJ2-1; 13 positions agree with TRBD2. The CDR3 spans 17 residues. Germline-derived CDR1 and CDR2 are MGHDK and SYGVNS. V was pared by 2 bases and J by 6 bases, with 7 bases of the junction left unmatched. For the CDR3, the DNA is TGTGCCAGCAGTGAACCAGGGACTAGCGGGATAGGCAATGAGCAGTTCTTC. Its translation: CASSEPGTSGIGNEQFF.

V gene TRBV30 combines with J gene TRBJ2-5; 7 bases fit TRBD2. The CDR3 runs 14 residues. Germline V gives CDR1 GTSNPN, CDR2 SVGIG (reference sequence). The V and J ends lost 5 bases and 5 bases, in that order; junction bases with no gene match: 11. CDR3 sequence reads: CAWGRDYAGETQYF. In DNA, the CDR3 is TGTGCCTGGGGCCGGGACTATGCGGGGGAGACCCAGTACTTC.

This clone came up a few times. V is TRBV6-1 and J is TRBJ2-3; D may be TRBD1 (6 bases). V gave up 9 bases and J gave up 2 bases, with 12 bases separating them. Germline values: CDR1 MNHNS, CDR2 SASEGT. The CDR3 length is 13 residues. The CDR3 nucleotides read TGTGCCAGTGCCGACAGGCACACAGATACGCAGTATTTT. Amino acid sequence: CASADRHTDTQYF.

This clone was counted only a few times. The chain has TRBV29-1 and TRBJ2-7, with D maybe TRBD1 (5 bases). Germline V gene sequence: CDR1 SQVTM, CDR2 ANQGSEA. The CDR3 is 11 residues long. Trimming took 5 bases from V and 4 from J, leaving 9 bases between them. The CDR3 loop reads CSVFSGYEQYF. The DNA for the CDR3 is TGCAGCGTTTTTTCAGGGTACGAGCAGTACTTC.

In nucleotides, the CDR3 is TGTGCCAGCAGAAGGGAGAGCACCGGGGAGCTGTTTTTT. This encodes CASRRESTGELFF. The chain couples TRBV6-1 to TRBJ2-2; perhaps TRBD2 as D (5 bases). Trimming took 6 bases from V and 4 from J, leaving 9 bases between them. The CDR3 runs to 13 residues. CDR1 and CDR2 from the germline V gene are MNHNS and SASEGT.

The table lists this clone with a count of one. J is TRBJ1-2 and V is TRBV6-5; 7 bases agree with TRBD1. Trimming removed 6 bases from V and 4 bases from J; junction bases left unmatched: 8. Looked up from germline, CDR1 is MNHEY and CDR2 is SVGAGI. This CDR3 comprises 14 residues. This CDR3 is CASRTGWVVYGYTF. The CDR3 nucleotides are TGTGCCAGCAGGACAGGGTGGGTCGTCTATGGCTACACCTTC.

The table lists this clone with a few counts. The gene calls are TRBV18 and TRBJ1-2; D gene ambiguous. There are 15 residues in the CDR3. Germline CDR1 reads KGHSH; CDR2 reads LQKENI. V was cut by 3 bases and J by 1 base, with 12 bases left in between. The CDR3 spells CASSPLGRDNYGYTF. DNA of the CDR3: TGTGCCAGCTCACCGCTGGGTCGGGATAACTATGGCTACACCTTC.

This rearrangement joins TRBV6-6 to TRBJ1-2; no definite D call. The germline V gene has CDR1 MNHNY and CDR2 SVGAGI (reference sequence). CDR3 size: 13 residues. V was clipped by 2 bases and J by 2 bases, with 6 bases between them. CDR3 sequence: CASSYDANYGYTF. CDR3 coding DNA: TGTGCCAGCAGTTACGATGCGAACTATGGCTACACCTTC.

CDR3 in amino acids: CACRANLAEAFF. CDR3 bases: TGTGCCTGCCGCGCTAATCTGGCTGAAGCTTTCTTT. V usage is TRBV30 and J usage is TRBJ1-1; D unclear. V was clipped by 6 bases and J by 6 bases, with 14 bases between them. The CDR3 contains 12 residues. Germline V gene data show CDR1 as GTSNPN and CDR2 as SVGIG (reference sequence).

The chain couples TRBV5-1 to TRBJ1-1; 9 bases fit TRBD1. The V and J ends lost 2 bases and 7 bases, in that order; junction bases with no gene match: 3. Germline V lookup: CDR1 SGHRS, CDR2 YFSETQ. The CDR3 consists of 13 residues. The CDR3 region is CASSLTGGVEAFF. The CDR3 region has the DNA TGCGCCAGCAGCTTAACAGGGGGCGTTGAAGCTTTCTTT.